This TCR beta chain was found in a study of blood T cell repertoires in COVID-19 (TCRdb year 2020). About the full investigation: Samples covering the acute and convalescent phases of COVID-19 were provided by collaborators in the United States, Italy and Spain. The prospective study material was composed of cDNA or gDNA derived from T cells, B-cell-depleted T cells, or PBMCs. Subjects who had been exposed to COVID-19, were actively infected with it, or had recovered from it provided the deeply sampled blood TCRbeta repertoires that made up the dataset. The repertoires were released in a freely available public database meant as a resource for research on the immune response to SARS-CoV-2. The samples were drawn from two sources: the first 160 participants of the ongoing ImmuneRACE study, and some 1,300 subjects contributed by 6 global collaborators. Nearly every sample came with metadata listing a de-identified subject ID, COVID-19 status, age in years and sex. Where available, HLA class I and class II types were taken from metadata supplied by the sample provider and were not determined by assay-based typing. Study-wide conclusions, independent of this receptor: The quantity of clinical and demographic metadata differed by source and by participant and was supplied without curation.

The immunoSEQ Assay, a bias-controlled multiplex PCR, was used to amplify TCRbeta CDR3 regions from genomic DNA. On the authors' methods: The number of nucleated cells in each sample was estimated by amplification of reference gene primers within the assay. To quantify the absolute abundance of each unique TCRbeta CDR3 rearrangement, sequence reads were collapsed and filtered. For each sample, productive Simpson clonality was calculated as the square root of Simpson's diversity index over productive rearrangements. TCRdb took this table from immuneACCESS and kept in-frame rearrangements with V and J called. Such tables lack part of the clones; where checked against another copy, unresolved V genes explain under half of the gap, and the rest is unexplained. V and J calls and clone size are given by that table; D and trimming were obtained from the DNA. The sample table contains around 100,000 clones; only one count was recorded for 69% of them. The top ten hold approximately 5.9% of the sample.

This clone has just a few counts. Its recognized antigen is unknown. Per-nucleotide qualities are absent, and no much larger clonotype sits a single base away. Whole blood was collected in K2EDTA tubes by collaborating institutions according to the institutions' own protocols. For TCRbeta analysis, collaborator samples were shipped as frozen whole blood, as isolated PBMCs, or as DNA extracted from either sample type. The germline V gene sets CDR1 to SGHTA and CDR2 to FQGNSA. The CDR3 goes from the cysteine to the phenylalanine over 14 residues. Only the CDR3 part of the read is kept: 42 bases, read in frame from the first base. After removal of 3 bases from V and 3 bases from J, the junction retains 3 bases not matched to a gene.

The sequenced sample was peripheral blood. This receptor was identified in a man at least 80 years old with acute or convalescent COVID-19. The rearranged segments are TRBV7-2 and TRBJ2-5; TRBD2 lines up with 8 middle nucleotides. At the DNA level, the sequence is TGTGCCAGCAGCTTGGGACTAGTTGAAGAGACCCAGTACTTC. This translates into CASSLGLVEETQYF.